Sequencing of this TCR beta chain was carried out in a study of blood T cell repertoires in COVID-19. Study context: The cDNA or gDNA used as material had been derived from T cells, B-cell-depleted T cells, or PBMCs.

Only a few counts were recorded for this clone. Generated by immunoSEQ multiplex PCR, the TCRdb table keeps only in-frame clones and is missing some. The data show around 100,000 clones, with around 85% seen just once and 20% to 25% held by the top ten. This CDR3 is 14 amino acids long. Per germline, CDR1 MNHEY and CDR2 SMNVEV (reference sequence). With V trimmed by 6 bases and J by 2 bases, 6 bases remained unmatched. Sequencing was done on a sample of peripheral blood. The V and J genes are TRBV27 and TRBJ1-1; 7 bases are a match to TRBD1. This receptor was obtained from a man aged 65 to 85 with active or convalescent COVID-19. CDR3 sequence: CASSPGTVNTEAFF. The CDR3 nucleotides are TGTGCCAGCAGCCCAGGGACAGTTAACACTGAAGCTTTCTTT.